The clone carrying this T cell receptor beta chain is a singleton in its sample. These data come from a study of cytomegalovirus exposure and HLA in healthy donors. Study in general: Most donors, more than 80% of over 300 genotyped, fell in the Caucasian-associated ancestry cluster.

The PCR contained 60 Vbeta and 13 Jbeta primers. Produced via immunoSEQ multiplex PCR; TCRdb's table is partial and in-frame only. The repertoire includes under 150,000 clones, about 71% of them detected once, and about 2.4% sits in the top ten. Germline CDR1 reads SGHTA; CDR2 reads FQGNSA. The CDR3 loop spans 16 amino acids. The V gene lost 2 bases and the J gene lost 2 bases, with 12 bases spanning the gap. V gene TRBV7-2 combines with J gene TRBJ2-2; the D gene is possibly TRBD1 (5 bases). This sequence originates from a woman aged 60-70 years in good health and CMV-seropositive. Sequencing was carried out using PBMCs. The chain's CDR3 is CASSLRAGLNTGELFF. The CDR3 nucleotides are TGTGCCAGCAGCTTAAGGGCAGGGCTTAACACCGGGGAGCTGTTTTTT.